This T cell receptor (beta chain) was documented in a study of a mutant IDH1 vaccine in newly diagnosed glioma. Overall study: In weeks 1, 3, 5, 7, 11, 15, 19 and 23, patients were immunized, eight times in all. Vaccinations were initiated 4-6 weeks following radiotherapy alone, or were given together with temozolomide cycles. Treatment recipients were about 60% male and around 40% female, and their mean age was roughly 40 years. The study, taken as a whole, reports: Pseudoprogression seemed unrelated to changes in top peripheral T cell clonotypes.

Time point meaning: week 11, during vaccination. The content of each vaccine dose was 300 ug of mutant IDH1 20-mer peptide, and topical imiquimod accompanied it. Repertoires were generated with immunoSEQ multiplex PCR, while TCRdb's copy carries only in-frame clones and drops some. The sample records 100,000 to 150,000 clones, around three quarters being singletons. Per the germline V gene, CDR1 is ENHRY and CDR2 is SYGVKD. There are 14 residues in the CDR3. Trimming removed 4 bases at V and 4 bases at J, with 11 bases between. As to this clone: What it binds is unknown.

The origin of this receptor is a man between 40 and 49 years old with glioma. This chain joins TRBV10-3 and TRBJ1-3; D not resolved. Sample: PBMCs, taken from a glioma patient whose treatment included an IDH1 peptide vaccine. CDR3 nucleotide sequence: TGTGCCATCAGTGGTTCGGTGGAAGGAAACACCATATATTTT. Its translation is CAISGSVEGNTIYF.